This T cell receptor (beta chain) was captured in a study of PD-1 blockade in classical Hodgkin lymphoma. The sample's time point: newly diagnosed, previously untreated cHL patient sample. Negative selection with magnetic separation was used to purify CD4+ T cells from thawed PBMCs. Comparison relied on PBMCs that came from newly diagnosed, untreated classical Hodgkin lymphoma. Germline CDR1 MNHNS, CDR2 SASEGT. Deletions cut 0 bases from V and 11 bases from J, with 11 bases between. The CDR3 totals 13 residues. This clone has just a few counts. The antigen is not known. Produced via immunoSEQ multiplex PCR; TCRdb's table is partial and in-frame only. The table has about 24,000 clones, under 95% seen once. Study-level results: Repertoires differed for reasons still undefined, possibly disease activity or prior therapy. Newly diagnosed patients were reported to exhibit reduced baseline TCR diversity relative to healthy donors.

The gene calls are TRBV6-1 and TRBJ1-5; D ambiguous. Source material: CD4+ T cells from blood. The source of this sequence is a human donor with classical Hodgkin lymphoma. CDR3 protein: CASSEASYGSQHF. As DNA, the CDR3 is TGTGCCAGCAGTGAAGCGTCGTATGGGTCCCAGCATTTT.